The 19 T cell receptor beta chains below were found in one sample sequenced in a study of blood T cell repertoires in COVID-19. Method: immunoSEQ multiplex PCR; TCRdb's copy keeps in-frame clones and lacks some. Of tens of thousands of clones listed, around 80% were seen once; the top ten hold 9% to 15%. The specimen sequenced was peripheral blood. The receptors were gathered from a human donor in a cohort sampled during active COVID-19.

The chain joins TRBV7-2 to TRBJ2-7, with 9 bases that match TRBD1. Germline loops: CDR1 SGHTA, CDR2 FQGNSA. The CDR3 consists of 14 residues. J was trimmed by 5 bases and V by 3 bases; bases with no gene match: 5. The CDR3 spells CASSFVTGGNEQYF. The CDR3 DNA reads TGTGCCAGCAGCTTCGTGACAGGGGGTAACGAGCAGTACTTC.

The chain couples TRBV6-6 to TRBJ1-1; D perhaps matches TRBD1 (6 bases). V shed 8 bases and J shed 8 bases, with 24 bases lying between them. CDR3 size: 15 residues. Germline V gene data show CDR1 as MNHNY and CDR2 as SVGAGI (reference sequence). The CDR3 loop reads CASRIIPGQGSEAFF. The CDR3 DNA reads TGTGCCAGCCGGATAATTCCGGGACAAGGGTCCGAAGCTTTCTTT.

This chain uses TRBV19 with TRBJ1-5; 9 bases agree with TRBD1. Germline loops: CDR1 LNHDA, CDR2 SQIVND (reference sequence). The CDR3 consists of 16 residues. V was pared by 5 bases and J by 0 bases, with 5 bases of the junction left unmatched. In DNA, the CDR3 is TGTGCCAGTAGTTCCACAGGGGGCCGTAGCAATCAGCCCCAGCATTTT. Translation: CASSSTGGRSNQPQHF.

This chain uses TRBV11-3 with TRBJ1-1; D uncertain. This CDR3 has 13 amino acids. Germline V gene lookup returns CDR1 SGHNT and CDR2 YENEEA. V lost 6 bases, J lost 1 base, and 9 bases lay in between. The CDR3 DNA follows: TGTGCCAGCAGTTCACGGGGGAACACTGAAGCTTTCTTT. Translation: CASSSRGNTEAFF.

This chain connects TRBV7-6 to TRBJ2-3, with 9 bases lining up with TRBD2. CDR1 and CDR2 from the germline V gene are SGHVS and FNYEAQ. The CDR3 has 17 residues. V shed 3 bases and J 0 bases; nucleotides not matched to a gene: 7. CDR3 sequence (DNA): TGTGCCAGCAGCTTGCCCGATGGACTAGCGAGCACAGATACGCAGTATTTT. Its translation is CASSLPDGLASTDTQYF.

The DNA of the CDR3 is TGCGCCAGCAGCCAAGGGGGGGGGCTAGCGGGAGTTAGCGAGACCCAGTACTTC. This gives the protein CASSQGGGLAGVSETQYF. This rearrangement joins TRBV4-3 to TRBJ2-5; 10 bases map to TRBD2. This CDR3 has 18 amino acids. The germline gives CDR1 LGHNA, CDR2 YSLEER. Unmatched junction bases numbered 13, after V lost 1 base and J lost 5 bases.

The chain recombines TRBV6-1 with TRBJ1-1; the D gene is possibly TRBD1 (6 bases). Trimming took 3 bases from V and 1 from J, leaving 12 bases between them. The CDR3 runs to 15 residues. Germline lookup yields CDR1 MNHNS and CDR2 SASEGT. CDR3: CASSDGGRPNTEAFF. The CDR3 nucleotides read TGTGCCAGCAGTGATGGGGGCAGGCCGAACACTGAAGCTTTCTTT.

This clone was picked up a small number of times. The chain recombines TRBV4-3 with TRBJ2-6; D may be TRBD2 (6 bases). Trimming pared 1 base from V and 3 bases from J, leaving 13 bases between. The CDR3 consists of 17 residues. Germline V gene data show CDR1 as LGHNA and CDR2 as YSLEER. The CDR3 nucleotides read TGCGCCAGCAGCCAAGGGGGGTCCGGGAGTGGGGCCAACGTCCTGACTTTC. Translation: CASSQGGSGSGANVLTF.

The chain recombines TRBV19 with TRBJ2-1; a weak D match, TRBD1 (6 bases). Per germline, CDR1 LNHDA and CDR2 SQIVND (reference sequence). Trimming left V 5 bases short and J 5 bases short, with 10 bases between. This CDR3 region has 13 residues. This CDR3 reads CASSGQTDNEQFF. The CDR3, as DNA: TGTGCCAGTAGTGGACAGACTGACAATGAGCAGTTCTTC.

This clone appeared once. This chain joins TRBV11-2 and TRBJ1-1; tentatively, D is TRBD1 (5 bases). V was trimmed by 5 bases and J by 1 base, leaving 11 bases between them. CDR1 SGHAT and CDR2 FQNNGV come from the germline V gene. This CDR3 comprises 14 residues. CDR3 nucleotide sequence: TGTGCCAGCAGCCCTCCCGGGGGGAACACTGAAGCTTTCTTT. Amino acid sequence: CASSPPGGNTEAFF.

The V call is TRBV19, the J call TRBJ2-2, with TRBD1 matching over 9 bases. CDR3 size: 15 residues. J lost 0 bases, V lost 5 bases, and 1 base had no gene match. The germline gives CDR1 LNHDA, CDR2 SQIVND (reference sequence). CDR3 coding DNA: TGTGCCAGTAGTCGACAGGGGGCGAACACCGGGGAGCTGTTTTTT. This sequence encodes CASSRQGANTGELFF.

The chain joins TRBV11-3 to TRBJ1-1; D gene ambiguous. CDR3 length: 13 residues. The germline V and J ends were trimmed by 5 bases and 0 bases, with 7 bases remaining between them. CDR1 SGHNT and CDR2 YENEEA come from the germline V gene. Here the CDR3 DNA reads TGTGCCAGCAGCCGGTTTCTGAACACTGAAGCTTTCTTT. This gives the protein CASSRFLNTEAFF. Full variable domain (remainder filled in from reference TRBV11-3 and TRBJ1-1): EAGVVQSPRYKIIEKKQPVAFWCNPISGHNTLYWYLQNLGQGPELLIRYENEEAVDDSQLPKDRFSAERLKGVDSTLKIQPAELGDSAVYLCASSRFLNTEAFFGQGTRLTVV.

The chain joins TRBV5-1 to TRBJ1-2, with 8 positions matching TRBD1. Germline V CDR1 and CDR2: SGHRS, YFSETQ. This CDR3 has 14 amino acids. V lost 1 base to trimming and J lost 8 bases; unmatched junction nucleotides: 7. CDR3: CASSLKYRGEGYTF. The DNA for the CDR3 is TGCGCCAGCAGCTTGAAGTACAGGGGGGAAGGCTACACCTTC. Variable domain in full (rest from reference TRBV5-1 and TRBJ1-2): KAGVTQTPRYLIKTRGQQVTLSCSPISGHRSVSWYQQTPGQGLQFLFEYFSETQRNKGNFPGRFSGRQFSNSRSEMNVSTLELGDSALYLCASSLKYRGEGYTFGSGTRLTVV.

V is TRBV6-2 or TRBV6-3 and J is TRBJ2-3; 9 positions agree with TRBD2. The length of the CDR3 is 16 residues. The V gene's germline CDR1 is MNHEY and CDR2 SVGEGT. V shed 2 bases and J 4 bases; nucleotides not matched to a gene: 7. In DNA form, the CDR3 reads TGTGCCAGCAGTTACCGGCGGGGGGGCCTCTCAGATACGCAGTATTTT. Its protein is CASSYRRGGLSDTQYF.

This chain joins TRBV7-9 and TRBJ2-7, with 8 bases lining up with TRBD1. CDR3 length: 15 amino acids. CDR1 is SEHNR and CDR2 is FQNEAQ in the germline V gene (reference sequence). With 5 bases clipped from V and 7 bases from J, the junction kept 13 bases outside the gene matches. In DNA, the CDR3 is TGTGCCAGCAGCACATCGACAGGGGTTCTGGGGGAGCAGTACTTC. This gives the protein CASSTSTGVLGEQYF.

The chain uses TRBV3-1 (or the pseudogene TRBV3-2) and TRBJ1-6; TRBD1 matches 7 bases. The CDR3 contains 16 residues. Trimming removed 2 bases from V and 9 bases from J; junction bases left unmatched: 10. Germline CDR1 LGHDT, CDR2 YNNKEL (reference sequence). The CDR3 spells CASSQQGQAVGSPLHF. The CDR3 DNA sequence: TGTGCCAGCAGCCAACAAGGACAGGCAGTTGGTTCACCCCTCCACTTT.

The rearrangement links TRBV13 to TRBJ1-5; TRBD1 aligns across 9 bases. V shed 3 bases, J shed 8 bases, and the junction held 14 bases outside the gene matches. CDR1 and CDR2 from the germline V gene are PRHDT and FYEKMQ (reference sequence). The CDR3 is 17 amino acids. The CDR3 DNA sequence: TGTGCCAGCAGCTTCTCCTCGGGACAGGGTGGAGTGGAGCCCCAGCATTTT. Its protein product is CASSFSSGQGGVEPQHF.

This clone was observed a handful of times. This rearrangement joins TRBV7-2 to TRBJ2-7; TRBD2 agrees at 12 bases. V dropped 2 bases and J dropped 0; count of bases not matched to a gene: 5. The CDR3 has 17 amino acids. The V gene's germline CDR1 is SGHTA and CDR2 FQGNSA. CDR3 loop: CASSLPMTSGSSYEQYF. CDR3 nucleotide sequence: TGTGCCAGCAGCTTACCGATGACTAGCGGGAGCTCCTACGAGCAGTACTTC.

DNA of the CDR3: TGTGCCCCGAGGGACAGGCGCGGCACTGAAGCTTTCTTT. Amino acids: CAPRDRRGTEAFF. The chain couples TRBV6-5 to TRBJ1-1; 8 bases map to TRBD1. The CDR3 is 13 residues long. Germline-derived CDR1 and CDR2 are MNHEY and SVGAGI. V lost 11 bases to trimming and J lost 4 bases; unmatched junction nucleotides: 9.